This T cell receptor (beta chain) stems from a study of T cell repertoires in cytomegalovirus infection. About the study: The public TCR beta signatures pointed to both CMV infection and matching HLA type. Study-level results: HLA-C-restricted TCR beta clonotypes specific for CMV led the ex vivo response. Based on cumulative public TCR beta family frequency, carriers of CMV plus the relevant HLA were identified.

TCRdb reprocessed the reads via MiXCR and lists one record per CDR3 protein. The table records 150,000 to 200,000 distinct CDR3 sequences, 25% to 30% of them present only once. Germline V CDR1 and CDR2: MNHEY, SVGEGT. V dropped 4 bases and J dropped 8; count of bases not matched to a gene: 8. The CDR3 totals 14 residues. This clonotype was recorded once. The antigen is not known. Material for sequencing was PBMCs. This clonotype was obtained from a human donor in good health (CMV status not recorded). Some clones in this sample may be carry-over from other donors' samples. The V call is TRBV6-2 or TRBV6-3, the J call TRBJ1-1, with TRBD1 identical over 9 bases. CDR3 nucleotide sequence: TGTGCCAGCAGTTCATGGGACAGGGTAGCCGAAGCTTTCTTT. This gives the protein CASSSWDRVAEAFF.